The clone carrying this TCR beta chain appeared once. These data belong to a study of blood T cell repertoires in COVID-19. Study-wide background: The samples span acute and convalescent COVID-19 from the United States, Italy and Spain.

Per the authors' pipeline: Reference gene primer amplification in the assay estimated nucleated cell counts. The data were produced by immunoSEQ multiplex PCR, yet TCRdb's version contains in-frame clones alone and is incomplete. That table supplies the V and J calls and clone size; D and trimming were determined from the DNA. The top ten hold around a sixth of the sample, which has 95,000 to 100,000 clones, roughly nine tenths seen once. Trimming shortened V by 3 bases and J by 5 bases, and 11 bases separated the two germline ends. This CDR3 region has 14 residues. CDR1 and CDR2 from the germline V gene are LNHDA and SQIVND (reference sequence).

The receptor was derived from a man in his fifties or sixties with acute or convalescent COVID-19. The chain has TRBV19 and TRBJ1-5; D gene ambiguous. The sequencing input was peripheral blood. The CDR3 reads CASSMTTSDQPQHF. Here the CDR3 DNA reads TGTGCCAGTAGTATGACGACTAGTGATCAGCCCCAGCATTTT.